The rows below give T cell receptor beta chains drawn from one sample of a study of blood T cell repertoires in COVID-19. The data were produced by immunoSEQ multiplex PCR, yet TCRdb's version contains in-frame clones alone and is incomplete. The table lists roughly 70,000 clones, approximately 84% of them singletons. The sample was peripheral blood. These receptor sequences come from a woman aged 55-70 years with acute or convalescent COVID-19. Both conserved end residues are part of each CDR3. The D gene is left open where the match is weak. Where a row states a size, it is once, few, many or the class of an expanded clone; other rows omit it.

>TRBJ1-2|TRBD1|TRBV6-6|-|13
TGTGCCAGCAGTTACGGGACAGGGAAGGGCTACACCTTC
CASSYGTGKGYTF
>TRBJ2-2|-|TRBV11-3|-|14
TGTGCCAGCAGCCCCCTAGCCTCCCCCGGGGAGCTGTTTTTT
CASSPLASPGELFF
>TRBJ1-1|TRBD1|TRBV7-3|-|14
TGTGCCAGCAGCCGGGACAGGGGCAGTAATGAAGCTTTCTTT
CASSRDRGSNEAFF
>TRBJ2-4|-|TRBV7-2|-|16
TGTGCCAGCAGCTTGCAGCTCCGAAGAGGCAAAAACATTCAGTACTTC
CASSLQLRRGKNIQYF
>TRBJ1-3|-|TRBV29-1|-|12
TGCAGCACAGGGACCTCTGGAAACACCATATATTTT
CSTGTSGNTIYF
>TRBJ2-7|-|TRBV6-5|-|15
TGTGCCAGCAGTTACTCTGCCAGGGTCGCCTACGAGCAGTACTTC
CASSYSARVAYEQYF
>TRBJ2-1|-|TRBV25-1|-|15
TGTGCCAGCAGTGAATTGAGCCACCCGTACAATGAGCAGTTCTTC
CASSELSHPYNEQFF
>TRBJ2-7|TRBD2|TRBV2|-|17
TGTGCCTGCTTATTGACTAGCGGGGGGGCCTTATTCGACGAGCAGTACTTC
CACLLTSGGALFDEQYF
>TRBJ1-4|-|TRBV5-6|-|15
TGTGCCAGCAGCTTGGCGGCCGGGGGGCGGGAAAAACTGTTTTTT
CASSLAAGGREKLFF
>TRBJ2-2|TRBD2|TRBV4-2|-|17
TGTGCCAGCAGCCAAGATCCAGCGGGGGGCACGACCGGGGAGCTGTTTTTT
CASSQDPAGGTTGELFF
>TRBJ1-2|-|TRBV6-5|-|14
TGTGCCAGCGCCCTGACAGGACAAACCTATGGCTACACCTTC
CASALTGQTYGYTF
>TRBJ2-1|TRBD2|TRBV11-2|-|16
TGTGCCAGCAGCGAGACTAGCGGGGACTCCTACAATGAGCAGTTCTTC
CASSETSGDSYNEQFF
>TRBJ1-4|TRBD1|TRBV7-9|few|16
TGTGCCAGCAGCCCGGACGTAGGACAGGGAGGTGAAAAACTGTTTTTT
CASSPDVGQGGEKLFF
>TRBJ2-7|-|TRBV12-3/TRBV12-4|-|12
TGTGCCAGCAGTCCCGGGGTGTACGAGCAGTACTTC
CASSPGVYEQYF
>TRBJ1-1|TRBD1|TRBV6-5|-|14
TGTGCCAGCAGCCAATTTCAGGGGGCCACTGAAGCTTTCTTT
CASSQFQGATEAFF
>TRBJ2-4|-|TRBV6-5|-|16
TGTGCCAGCAGTTTCTCCCGGACACCCCCTAAAAACATTCAGTACTTC
CASSFSRTPPKNIQYF
>TRBJ2-2|-|TRBV30|-|13
TGTGCCTGGAGTCGACAGTCAGTCGGGGAGCTGTTTTTT
CAWSRQSVGELFF
>TRBJ1-1|-|TRBV3-1/TRBV3-2|-|14
TGTGCCAGCAGCGGTCGACAGGATGCCACTGAAGCTTTCTTT
CASSGRQDATEAFF
>TRBJ1-1|-|TRBV2|-|13
TGTGCCAGCAGTCACAGGGCAGACACTGAAGCTTTCTTT
CASSHRADTEAFF
>TRBJ1-1|-|TRBV10-3|-|13
TGTGCCATCAGTGCTAGGGGGAACACTGAAGCTTTCTTT
CAISARGNTEAFF
>TRBJ1-1|TRBD1|TRBV5-1|-|15
TGCGCCAGCAGCTTGGCCCAGGGGGCAAACACTGAAGCTTTCTTT
CASSLAQGANTEAFF
>TRBJ1-5|TRBD1|TRBV6-2/TRBV6-3|-|14
TGTGCCAGCAGTTCGGGACAGGGTCATCAGCCCCAGCATTTT
CASSSGQGHQPQHF
>TRBJ1-2|-|TRBV5-1|-|15
TGCGCCAGCAGCTTGGAGCGGGGGGCGAACTATGGCTACACCTTC
CASSLERGANYGYTF
>TRBJ2-3|-|TRBV5-6|-|12
TGTGCCAGCAGCTTGGCCGAGGGTACGCAGTATTTT
CASSLAEGTQYF
>TRBJ1-5|TRBD1|TRBV19|few|16
TGTGCCAGTAGTATAGTCCACAGGGGCTCCAATCAGCCCCAGCATTTT
CASSIVHRGSNQPQHF
>TRBJ1-2|TRBD1|TRBV6-5|-|14
TGTGCCAGCAGGAAACAGGGGGTCGGGTATGGCTACACCTTC
CASRKQGVGYGYTF
>TRBJ2-3|-|TRBV3-1/TRBV3-2|-|15
TGTGCCAGCAGCCGCCGGGACTCCCCCACAGATACGCAGTATTTT
CASSRRDSPTDTQYF
>TRBJ2-7|TRBD2|TRBV13|-|17
TGTGCCAGCAGCTTTCTCCCTCTGGCGGGGGGGGTCCCCGAGCAGTACTTC
CASSFLPLAGGVPEQYF
>TRBJ2-1|TRBD2|TRBV14|-|15
TGTGCCAGCAGCGCACTAGCGGGGCCTTACAATGAGCAGTTCTTC
CASSALAGPYNEQFF
>TRBJ1-5|-|TRBV6-1|-|15
TGTGCCAGCAGTGAGCGGGACGGCGATTGGCAGCCCCAGCATTTT
CASSERDGDWQPQHF
>TRBJ1-1|-|TRBV3-1/TRBV3-2|-|14
TGTGCCAGCAGCCAAGAAAGCGCGGAGACTGAAGCTTTCTTT
CASSQESAETEAFF
>TRBJ1-2|-|TRBV3-1/TRBV3-2|-|13
TGTGCCAGCAGCCAAATCCGGAGCTATGGCTACACCTTC
CASSQIRSYGYTF
>TRBJ2-2|-|TRBV9|-|15
TGTGCCAGCAGCGTGGCCAGTACGAACACCGGGGAGCTGTTTTTT
CASSVASTNTGELFF
>TRBJ2-3|TRBD2|TRBV5-1|-|18
TGCGCCAGCAGCCCAAAGACTAGCGGGGGGCCAAGCACAGATACGCAGTATTTT
CASSPKTSGGPSTDTQYF
>TRBJ1-5|TRBD1|TRBV27|-|16
TGTGCCAGCAGGACAACAGGGGCCGTTAGCAATCAGCCCCAGCATTTT
CASRTTGAVSNQPQHF